These 8 T cell receptor beta chains were sequenced from one sample in a study of cytomegalovirus exposure and HLA in healthy donors. Vbeta (60) and Jbeta (13) primers were used in the PCR. Clones were sequenced by immunoSEQ multiplex PCR, and TCRdb holds only the in-frame ones, with some missing. The table lists around 130,000 clones, roughly 79% of them singletons, with roughly 3% in the top ten. The sequenced sample was PBMCs. The receptors come from a man aged 25-45 years in good health and CMV-seronegative.

CDR3 sequence (DNA): TGTGCCAGCCTTGATTACAGGGAGTCGGACTATGGCTACACCTTC. This translates into CASLDYRESDYGYTF. The genes are TRBV6-5 and TRBJ1-2; maybe TRBD1 (6 bases). The V gene lost 8 bases and the J gene lost 3 bases, with 19 bases spanning the gap. CDR1 and CDR2 (germline): MNHEY, SVGAGI. This CDR3 region has 15 residues.

The CDR3 spells CASSHLPGQGDSEAFF. DNA for the CDR3: TGCGCCAGCAGCCACCTACCGGGACAGGGTGACTCTGAAGCTTTCTTT. V usage is TRBV4-1 and J usage is TRBJ1-1; 9 nucleotides align to TRBD1. Germline V CDR1 and CDR2: MGHRA, YSYEKL. Germline trimming cut 3 bases from V and 6 bases from J; bases unmatched to any gene: 11. The CDR3 contains 16 residues.

The chain employs TRBV4-1 and TRBJ2-1; D unclear. V lost 1 base to trimming and J lost 2 bases, with 12 bases between them. CDR1 MGHRA and CDR2 YSYEKL come from the germline V gene. CDR3 length: 16 amino acids. CDR3 amino acids: CASSQGQATTYNEQFF. The CDR3 DNA reads as TGCGCCAGCAGCCAAGGGCAAGCGACGACCTACAATGAGCAGTTCTTC.

CDR3 sequence: CASSLMAGTSGRGNEQFF. CDR3 nucleotides: TGTGCCAGCAGCTTAATGGCCGGGACTAGCGGGAGGGGGAATGAGCAGTTCTTC. V is TRBV7-3 and J is TRBJ2-1; 16 nucleotides match TRBD2. Germline lookup yields CDR1 SGHTA and CDR2 FQGTGA. V lost 1 base to trimming and J lost 7 bases; unmatched junction nucleotides: 7. The CDR3 has 18 residues.

The V and J genes are TRBV28 and TRBJ1-3; no definite D call. V lost 7 bases to trimming and J lost 4 bases, with 14 bases between them. Germline CDR1 reads MDHEN; CDR2 reads SYDVKM. This CDR3 region has 14 residues. CDR3 bases: TGTGCCAGCATCAACGGCGGATCCGGAAACACCATATATTTT. Its translation is CASINGGSGNTIYF. The variable domain in full, completed from reference TRBV28 and TRBJ1-3, reads DVKVTQSSRYLVKRTGEKVFLECVQDMDHENMFWYRQDPGLGLRLIYFSYDVKMKEKGDIPEGYSVSREKKERFSLILESASTNQTSMYLCASINGGSGNTIYFGEGSWLTVV.

The rearrangement uses TRBV6-5 and TRBJ1-2, with TRBD1 matching 7 bases. CDR1 MNHEY and CDR2 SVGAGI come from the germline V gene. The CDR3 is made up of 13 amino acids. V shed 5 bases, J shed 5 bases, and the junction held 5 bases outside the gene matches. This CDR3 reads CASSGDRDYGYTF. In DNA form, the CDR3 reads TGTGCCAGCAGTGGCGACAGGGATTATGGCTACACCTTC.

This clone was counted between two and nine times. The J gene is TRBJ2-7, the V gene TRBV11-2; D gene uncertain. V was cut by 5 bases and J by 9 bases, with 23 bases left in between. The CDR3 is 15 amino acids. CDR1 is SGHAT, CDR2 FQNNGV, per germline. This chain's CDR3 is CASSPLTLPALGQYF. The CDR3 DNA follows: TGTGCCAGCAGCCCCCTTACCTTGCCCGCCCTCGGGCAGTACTTC.

This sequence joins TRBV28 and TRBJ1-6, with D possibly being TRBD1 (5 bases). The V gene's germline CDR1 is MDHEN and CDR2 SYDVKM. The CDR3 has 14 amino acids. Trimming pared 7 bases from V and 5 bases from J, leaving 12 bases between. The CDR3 sequence is CASTPGVNNSPLHF. The CDR3 nucleotides read TGTGCCAGCACCCCGGGGGTCAATAATTCACCCCTCCACTTT. Full variable domain (remainder filled in from reference TRBV28 and TRBJ1-6): DVKVTQSSRYLVKRTGEKVFLECVQDMDHENMFWYRQDPGLGLRLIYFSYDVKMKEKGDIPEGYSVSREKKERFSLILESASTNQTSMYLCASTPGVNNSPLHFGNGTRLTVT.